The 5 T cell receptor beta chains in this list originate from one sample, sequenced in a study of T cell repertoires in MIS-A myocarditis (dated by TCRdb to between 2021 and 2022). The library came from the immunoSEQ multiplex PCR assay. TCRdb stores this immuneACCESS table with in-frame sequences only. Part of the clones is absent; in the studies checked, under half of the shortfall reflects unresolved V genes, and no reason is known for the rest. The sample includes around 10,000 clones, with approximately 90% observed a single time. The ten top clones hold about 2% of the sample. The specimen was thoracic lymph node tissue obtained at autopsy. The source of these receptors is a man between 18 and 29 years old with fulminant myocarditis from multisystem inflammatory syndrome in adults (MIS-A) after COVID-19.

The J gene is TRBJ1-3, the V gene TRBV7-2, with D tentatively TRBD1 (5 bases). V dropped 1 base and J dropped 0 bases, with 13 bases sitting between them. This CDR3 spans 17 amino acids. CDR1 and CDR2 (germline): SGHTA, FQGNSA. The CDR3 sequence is CASSLVGGEASGNTIYF. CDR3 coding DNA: TGTGCCAGCAGCTTAGTCGGGGGGGAAGCCTCTGGAAACACCATATATTTT. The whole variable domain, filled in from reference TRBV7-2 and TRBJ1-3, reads GAGVSQSPSNKVTEKGKDVELRCDPISGHTALYWYRQSLGQGLEFLIYFQGNSAPDKSGLPSDRFSAERTGGSVSTLTIQRTQQEDSAVYLCASSLVGGEASGNTIYFGEGSWLTVV.

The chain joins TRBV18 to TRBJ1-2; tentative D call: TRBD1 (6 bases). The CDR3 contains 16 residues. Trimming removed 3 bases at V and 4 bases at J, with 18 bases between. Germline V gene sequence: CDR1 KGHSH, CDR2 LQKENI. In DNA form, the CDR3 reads TGTGCCAGCTCACCCCCCTCTTTGGGGGCTAGCTATGGCTACACCTTC. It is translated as CASSPPSLGASYGYTF. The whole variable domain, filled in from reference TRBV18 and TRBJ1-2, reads NAGVMQNPRHLVRRRGQEARLRCSPMKGHSHVYWYRQLPEEGLKFMVYLQKENIIDESGMPKERFSAEFPKEGPSILRIQQVVRGDSAAYFCASSPPSLGASYGYTFGSGTRLTVV.

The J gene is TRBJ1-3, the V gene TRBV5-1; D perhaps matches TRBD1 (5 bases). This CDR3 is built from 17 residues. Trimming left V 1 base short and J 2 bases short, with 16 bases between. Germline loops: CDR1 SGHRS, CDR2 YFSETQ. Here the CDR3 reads CASSLSGNQGAGNTIYF. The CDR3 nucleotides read TGCGCCAGCAGCTTGTCCGGTAATCAAGGGGCTGGAAACACCATATATTTT.

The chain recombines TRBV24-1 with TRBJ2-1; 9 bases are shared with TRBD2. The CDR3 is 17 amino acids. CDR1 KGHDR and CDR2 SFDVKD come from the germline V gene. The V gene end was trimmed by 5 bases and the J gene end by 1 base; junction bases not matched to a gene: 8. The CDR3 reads CATSGSSGTFSYNEQFF. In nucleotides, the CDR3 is TGTGCCACCAGTGGTTCTAGCGGGACCTTTTCCTACAATGAGCAGTTCTTC.

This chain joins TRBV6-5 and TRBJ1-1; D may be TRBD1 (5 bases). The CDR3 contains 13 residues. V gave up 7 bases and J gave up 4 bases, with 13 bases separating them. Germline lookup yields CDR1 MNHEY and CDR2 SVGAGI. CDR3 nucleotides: TGTGCCAGCACCGGGGGTTCTACCACTGAAGCTTTCTTT. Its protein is CASTGGSTTEAFF.